This T cell receptor (beta chain) was sequenced in a study of cytomegalovirus exposure and HLA in healthy donors. The CDR3 contains 15 residues. The germline gives CDR1 SGHTA, CDR2 FQGNSA. V was trimmed by 0 bases and J by 0 bases, leaving 9 bases between them. 60 Vbeta and 13 Jbeta primers were used in PCR. The table came from immunoSEQ multiplex PCR; TCRdb's copy has only in-frame clones and leaves some out. The data contain 120,000 or so clones, 81% of them singletons. The TCR sequence derives from a middle-aged woman in good health and CMV-seronegative. The sample was PBMCs. The chain combines TRBV7-2 with TRBJ2-7; no firm D call. The CDR3 here is CASSLAGSLSYEQYF. CDR3 bases: TGTGCCAGCAGCTTAGCGGGCAGCCTCTCCTACGAGCAGTACTTC.